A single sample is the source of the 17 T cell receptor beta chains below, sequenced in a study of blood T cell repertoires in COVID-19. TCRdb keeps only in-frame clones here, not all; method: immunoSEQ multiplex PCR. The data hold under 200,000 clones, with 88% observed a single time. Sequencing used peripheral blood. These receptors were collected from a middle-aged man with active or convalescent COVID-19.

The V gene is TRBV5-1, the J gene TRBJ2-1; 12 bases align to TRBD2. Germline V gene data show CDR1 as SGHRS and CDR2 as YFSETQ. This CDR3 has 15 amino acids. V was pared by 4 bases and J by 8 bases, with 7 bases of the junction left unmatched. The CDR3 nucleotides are TGCGCCAGCAGCCTCCCTAGCGGGAGGGCCCATGAGCAGTTCTTC. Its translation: CASSLPSGRAHEQFF.

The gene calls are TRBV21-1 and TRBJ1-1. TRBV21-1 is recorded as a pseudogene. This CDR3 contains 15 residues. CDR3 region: CASLDSGGQNTEAFF. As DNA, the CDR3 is TGTGCCAGCCTAGACTCCGGGGGTCAGAACACTGAAGCTTTCTTT.

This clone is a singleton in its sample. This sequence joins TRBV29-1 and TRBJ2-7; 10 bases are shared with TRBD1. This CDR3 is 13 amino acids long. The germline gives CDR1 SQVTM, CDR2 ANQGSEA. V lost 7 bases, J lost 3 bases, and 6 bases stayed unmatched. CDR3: CSARQGALYEQYF. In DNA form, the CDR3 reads TGCAGCGCCAGACAGGGGGCCCTCTACGAGCAGTACTTC.

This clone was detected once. The CDR3 DNA sequence: TGTGCCAGCAGTGAACTGACAAGTGGTGAAAAACTGTTTTTT. Residues: CASSELTSGEKLFF. The chain employs TRBV2 and TRBJ1-4; D remains ambiguous. V lost 2 bases and J lost 7, with 11 bases in between. Germline CDR1 reads SNHLY; CDR2 reads FYNNEI. There are 14 residues in the CDR3.

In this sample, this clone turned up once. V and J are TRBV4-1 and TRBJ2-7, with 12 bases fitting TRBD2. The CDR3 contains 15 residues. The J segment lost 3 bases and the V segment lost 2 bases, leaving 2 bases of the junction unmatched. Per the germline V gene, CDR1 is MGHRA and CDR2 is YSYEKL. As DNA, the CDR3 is TGCGCCAGCAGCCAACAGACTAGCGGGGGCTACGAGCAGTACTTC. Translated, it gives CASSQQTSGGYEQYF.

CDR3 in DNA: TGTGCCAGCAGTTATAGACAGGGCGGGGGCTACACCTTC. This codes for CASSYRQGGGYTF. The chain employs TRBV6-6 and TRBJ1-2; TRBD1 matches 7 bases. The CDR3 spans 13 residues. The V gene end was trimmed by 3 bases and the J gene end by 8 bases; junction bases not matched to a gene: 6. Germline loops: CDR1 MNHNY, CDR2 SVGAGI (reference sequence).

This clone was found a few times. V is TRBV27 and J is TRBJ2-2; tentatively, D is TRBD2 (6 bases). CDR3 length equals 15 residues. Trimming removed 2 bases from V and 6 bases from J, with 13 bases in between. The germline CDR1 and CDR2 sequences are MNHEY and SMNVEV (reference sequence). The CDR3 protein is CASSLERVNSGELFF. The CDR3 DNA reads TGTGCCAGCAGTTTAGAGCGGGTTAATTCCGGGGAGCTGTTTTTT.

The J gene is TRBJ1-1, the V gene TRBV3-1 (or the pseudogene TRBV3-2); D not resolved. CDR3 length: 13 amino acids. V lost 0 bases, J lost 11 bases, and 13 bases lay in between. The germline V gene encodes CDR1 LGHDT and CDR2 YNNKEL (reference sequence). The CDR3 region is CASSQDLEGRAFF. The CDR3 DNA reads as TGTGCCAGCAGCCAAGATCTTGAGGGTCGTGCTTTCTTT.

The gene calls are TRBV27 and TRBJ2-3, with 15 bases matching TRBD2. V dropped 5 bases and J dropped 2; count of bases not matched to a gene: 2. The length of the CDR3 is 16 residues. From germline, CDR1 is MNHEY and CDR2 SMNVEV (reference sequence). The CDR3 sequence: CASSGLAGGPTDTQYF. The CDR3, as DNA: TGTGCCAGCAGTGGACTAGCGGGAGGGCCCACAGATACGCAGTATTTT.

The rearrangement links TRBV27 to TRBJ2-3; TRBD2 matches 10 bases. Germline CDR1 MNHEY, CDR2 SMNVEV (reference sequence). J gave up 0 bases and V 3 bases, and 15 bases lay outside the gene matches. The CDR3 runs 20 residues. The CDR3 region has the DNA TGTGCCAGCAGTTTTCGAGGGCCAGCGGGAGGGCCGGGGAGCACAGATACGCAGTATTTT. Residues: CASSFRGPAGGPGSTDTQYF.

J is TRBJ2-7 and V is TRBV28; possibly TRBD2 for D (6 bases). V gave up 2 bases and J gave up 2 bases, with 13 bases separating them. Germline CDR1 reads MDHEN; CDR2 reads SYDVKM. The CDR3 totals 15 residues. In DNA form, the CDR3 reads TGTGCCAGCAGTTTAGGAGGGAGTCACGCCTACGAGCAGTACTTC. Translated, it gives CASSLGGSHAYEQYF.

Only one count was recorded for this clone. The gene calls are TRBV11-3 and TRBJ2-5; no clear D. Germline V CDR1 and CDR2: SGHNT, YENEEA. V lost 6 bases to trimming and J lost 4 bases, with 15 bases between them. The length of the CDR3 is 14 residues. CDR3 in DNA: TGTGCCAGCAGGCCCTCGGGTGCGGTAGAGACCCAGTACTTC. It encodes CASRPSGAVETQYF. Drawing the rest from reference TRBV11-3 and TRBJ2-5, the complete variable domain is EAGVVQSPRYKIIEKKQPVAFWCNPISGHNTLYWYLQNLGQGPELLIRYENEEAVDDSQLPKDRFSAERLKGVDSTLKIQPAELGDSAVYLCASRPSGAVETQYFGPGTRLLVL.

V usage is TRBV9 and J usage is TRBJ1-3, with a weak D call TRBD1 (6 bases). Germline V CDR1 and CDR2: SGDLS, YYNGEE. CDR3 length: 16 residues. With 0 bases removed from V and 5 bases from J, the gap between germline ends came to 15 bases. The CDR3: CASSVDRPGQRNTIYF. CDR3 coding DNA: TGTGCCAGCAGCGTAGACCGCCCGGGACAAAGAAACACCATATATTTT.

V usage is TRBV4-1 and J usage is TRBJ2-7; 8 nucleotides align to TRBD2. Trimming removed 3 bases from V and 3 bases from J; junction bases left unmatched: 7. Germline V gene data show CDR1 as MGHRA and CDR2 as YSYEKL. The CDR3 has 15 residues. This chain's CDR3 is CASSHRFSGGYEQYF. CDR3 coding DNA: TGCGCCAGCAGCCATCGTTTCAGCGGGGGCTACGAGCAGTACTTC.

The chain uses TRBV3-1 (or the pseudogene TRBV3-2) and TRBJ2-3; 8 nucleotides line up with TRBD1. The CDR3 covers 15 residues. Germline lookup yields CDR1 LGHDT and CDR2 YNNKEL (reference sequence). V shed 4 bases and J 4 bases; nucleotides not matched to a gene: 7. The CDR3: CASSRWTGNADTQYF. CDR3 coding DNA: TGTGCCAGCAGCCGATGGACAGGGAACGCAGATACGCAGTATTTT.

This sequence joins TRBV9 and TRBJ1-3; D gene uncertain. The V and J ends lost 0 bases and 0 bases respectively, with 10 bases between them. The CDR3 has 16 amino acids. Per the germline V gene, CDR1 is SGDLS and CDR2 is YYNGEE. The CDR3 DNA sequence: TGTGCCAGCAGCGTAGCTAGGCCCACCTCTGGAAACACCATATATTTT. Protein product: CASSVARPTSGNTIYF. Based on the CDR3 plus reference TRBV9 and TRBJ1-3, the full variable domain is DSGVTQTPKHLITATGQRVTLRCSPRSGDLSVYWYQQSLDQGLQFLIQYYNGEERAKGNILERFSAQQFPDLHSELNLSSLELGDSALYFCASSVARPTSGNTIYFGEGSWLTVV.

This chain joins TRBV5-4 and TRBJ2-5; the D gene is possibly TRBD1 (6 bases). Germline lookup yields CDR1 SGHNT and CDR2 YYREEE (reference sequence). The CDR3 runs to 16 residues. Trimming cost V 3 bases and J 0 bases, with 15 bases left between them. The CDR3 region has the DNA TGTGCCAGCAGCTCCTCGAGGACAGAACACCAAGAGACCCAGTACTTC. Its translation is CASSSSRTEHQETQYF.